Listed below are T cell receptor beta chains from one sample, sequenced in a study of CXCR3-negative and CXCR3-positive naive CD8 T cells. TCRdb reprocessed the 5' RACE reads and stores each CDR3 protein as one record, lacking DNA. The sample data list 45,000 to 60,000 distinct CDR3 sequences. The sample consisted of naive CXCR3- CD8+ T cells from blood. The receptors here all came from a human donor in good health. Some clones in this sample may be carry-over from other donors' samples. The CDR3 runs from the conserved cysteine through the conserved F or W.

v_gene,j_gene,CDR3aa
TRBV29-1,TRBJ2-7,CSVRRGGSSYEQYF
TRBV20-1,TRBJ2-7,CSAPDMSSYEQYF
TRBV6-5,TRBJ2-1,CASSYRLRDEQFF
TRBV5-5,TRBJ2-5,CASSLASIPETQYF
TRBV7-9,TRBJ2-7,CASSKLSRGSYEQYF
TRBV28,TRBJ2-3,CASSSRTSTDTQYF
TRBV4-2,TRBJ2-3,CASSQERMTGTTDTQYF
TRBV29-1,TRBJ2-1,CSVEYVTSGVDNEQFF
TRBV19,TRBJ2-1,CATLSGGQGFF
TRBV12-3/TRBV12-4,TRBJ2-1,CASSPRQGADNEQFF
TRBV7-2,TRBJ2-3,CASSLDPGLAIDTQYF
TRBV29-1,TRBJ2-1,CSVYGSGGPPYNEQFF